The rows below give T cell receptor beta chains drawn from one sample of a study of blood T cell repertoires in COVID-19. Repertoires were generated with immunoSEQ multiplex PCR, while TCRdb's copy carries only in-frame clones and drops some. The sample contains about 59,000 clones, 79% of which appear only once. The sample consisted of peripheral blood. The receptors shown here come from a man aged 60 to 69 with acute or convalescent COVID-19. CDR3s include the opening cysteine and the closing phenylalanine or tryptophan. D genes are given only for firm matches. Size values are once, few and many counts, or a class for expanded clones, and some rows have none.

-	TRBD2	TRBJ2-3	TRBV7-6	15	CASSRPSGTTDTQYF	TGTGCCAGCAGCCGCCCTAGCGGGACCACAGATACGCAGTATTTT
-	-	TRBJ2-7	TRBV29-1	11	CSAGHYYEQYF	TGCAGCGCAGGACATTACTACGAGCAGTACTTC
-	TRBD1	TRBJ1-4	TRBV9	15	CASSFTGVRGEKLFF	TGTGCCAGCAGCTTCACAGGGGTACGGGGTGAAAAACTGTTTTTT
-	-	TRBJ1-2	TRBV5-1	14	CASSIAGTYYGYTF	TGCGCCAGCAGCATTGCCGGGACATACTATGGCTACACCTTC
few	-	TRBJ1-5	TRBV28	16	CASWGRGRGTDQPQHF	TGTGCCAGCTGGGGGAGGGGACGGGGGACCGATCAGCCCCAGCATTTT
-	TRBD1	TRBJ2-1	TRBV28	12	CASSWGTGEQFF	TGTGCCAGCAGTTGGGGGACAGGGGAGCAGTTCTTC
-	-	TRBJ2-1	TRBV5-5	12	CASSRVYNEQFF	TGTGCCAGCAGCCGGGTCTACAATGAGCAGTTCTTC
-	-	TRBJ1-1	TRBV6-5	14	CAGQNSIANTEAFF	TGTGCCGGACAGAATTCGATAGCGAACACTGAAGCTTTCTTT
few	-	TRBJ1-1	TRBV5-1	14	CASSLDTMNTEAFF	TGCGCCAGCAGCTTGGACACCATGAACACTGAAGCTTTCTTT
-	TRBD2	TRBJ2-7	TRBV27	16	CASRTNGLARVYEQYF	TGTGCCAGCAGGACAAACGGACTAGCGAGGGTCTACGAGCAGTACTTC
few	TRBD1	TRBJ2-5	TRBV5-5	14	CASSAGQGGETQYF	TGTGCCAGCAGCGCGGGACAGGGGGGAGAGACCCAGTACTTC
-	-	TRBJ1-1	TRBV11-2	14	CASSYRQENTEAFF	TGTGCCAGCAGCTACAGACAGGAGAACACTGAAGCTTTCTTT
-	-	TRBJ1-6	TRBV7-9	12	CAGAGNNSPLHF	TGTGCCGGGGCAGGGAACAATTCACCCCTCCACTTT
-	TRBD2	TRBJ2-1	TRBV18	14	CASSPLARGGEQFF	TGTGCCAGCTCACCTCTCGCTCGGGGGGGTGAGCAGTTCTTC
-	TRBD1	TRBJ2-1	TRBV7-2	13	CASSRTGYNEQFF	TGTGCCAGCAGCCGGACAGGGTACAATGAGCAGTTCTTC
-	-	TRBJ2-1	TRBV19	15	CASSRLASAYNEQFF	TGTGCCAGTAGTAGGCTAGCCTCAGCCTACAATGAGCAGTTCTTC
few	-	TRBJ1-5	TRBV6-2/TRBV6-3	14	CASSHLTGNQPQHF	TGTGCCAGCAGTCATCTGACCGGGAATCAGCCCCAGCATTTT
-	TRBD1	TRBJ2-2	TRBV27	14	CASSPTGATGELFF	TGTGCCAGCAGTCCCACAGGGGCCACCGGGGAGCTGTTTTTT
-	TRBD2	TRBJ2-5	TRBV11-2	15	CASSSGVAGLETQYF	TGTGCCAGCAGCTCGGGGGTAGCGGGATTAGAGACCCAGTACTTC
-	-	TRBJ1-3	TRBV28	15	CASSPTEGSGNTIYF	TGTGCCAGCAGTCCCACCGAGGGCTCTGGAAACACCATATATTTT
-	-	TRBJ1-3	TRBV27	17	CASSLSYGHSFGNTIYF	TGTGCCAGCAGTTTATCGTATGGACACTCGTTTGGAAACACCATATATTTT
-	-	TRBJ1-1	TRBV28	16	CASSQPGPGVHTEAFF	TGTGCCAGCAGCCAACCCGGGCCGGGGGTGCACACTGAAGCTTTCTTT
-	-	TRBJ2-7	TRBV4-1	13	CATAREQVAEQYF	TGCGCCACCGCCCGGGAACAAGTCGCCGAGCAGTACTTC
-	TRBD2	TRBJ2-7	TRBV3-1/TRBV3-2	11	CASTGGYEQYF	TGTGCCAGCACGGGAGGGTACGAGCAGTACTTC
-	-	TRBJ1-1	TRBV13	15	CASSLGLDPRPEAFF	TGTGCCAGCAGCTTAGGCCTAGACCCCCGACCTGAAGCTTTCTTT
-	TRBD2	TRBJ2-2	TRBV14	20	CASSREPTVRAGGSTGELFF	TGTGCCAGCAGCCGAGAACCCACTGTTAGGGCGGGAGGAAGCACCGGGGAGCTGTTTTTT
-	TRBD2	TRBJ2-3	TRBV23-1	19	CASSQSFSRLAGETDTQYF	TGCGCCAGCAGTCAATCCTTTAGTCGGCTAGCGGGAGAAACAGATACGCAGTATTTT
-	-	TRBJ1-2	TRBV5-1	15	CASSSGADLNYGYTF	TGCGCCAGCAGCTCTGGGGCAGATTTAAACTATGGCTACACCTTC
-	TRBD2	TRBJ2-5	TRBV4-2	15	CASSQGTSGKETQYF	TGTGCCAGCAGCCAAGGGACTAGCGGGAAAGAGACCCAGTACTTC
-	-	TRBJ2-3	TRBV28	13	CASSLKGLDTQYF	TGTGCCAGCAGTTTGAAGGGGCTGGATACGCAGTATTTT
-	TRBD2	TRBJ2-1	TRBV27	14	CASSLSGRGAEQFF	TGTGCCAGCAGTTTAAGCGGGAGGGGGGCTGAGCAGTTCTTC
few	-	TRBJ2-2	TRBV29-1	13	CSVENRNTGELFF	TGCAGCGTTGAGAACAGAAACACCGGGGAGCTGTTTTTT